This T cell receptor (beta chain) was observed in a study of T cell therapy after organ transplantation. On the study more broadly: A median of 1.92 x 10^8 CMV-specific T cells was infused in 2 to 6 doses. Overall study findings and caveats: In nonresponders, large pretherapy expansions changed minimally after therapy. Reconstitution after therapy seemingly combined transferred and product-undetected endogenous clonotypes.

Regarding this clone: The antigen is undetermined.

Measured with immunoSEQ multiplex PCR; TCRdb has only the in-frame clones, and not every one. The sample records 2,000 to 2,500 clones, roughly three quarters being singletons. Germline V gene lookup returns CDR1 SGDLS and CDR2 YYNGEE. This CDR3 contains 15 residues. The trim removed 3 bases at V and 2 bases at J, leaving 7 bases unmatched. The starting material was CD8+ T cells from blood, obtained before autologous CMV-specific T cell therapy. The genes are TRBV9 and TRBJ2-5; 7 positions agree with TRBD1. This sequence was found in a human patient who had received a solid organ transplant and had CMV disease. CDR3 loop: CASSGQGQRQETQYF. For the CDR3, the DNA is TGTGCCAGCAGCGGACAGGGACAACGACAAGAGACCCAGTACTTC.